These 28 T cell receptor beta chains were all obtained from the same sample, sequenced in a study of T cell responses to AZD1222 COVID-19 vaccine. Sequencing was performed with immunoSEQ multiplex PCR; in TCRdb, only in-frame clones are kept and a portion is missing. The sample comprises about 83,000 clones, more than 85% of which are singletons, and around 30% rests with the top ten. Sequenced here: peripheral blood, sampled 28 days after the second AZD1222 dose. The receptors stem from an adult who received the AZD1222 COVID-19 vaccine.

This chain joins TRBV6-5 and TRBJ1-1; D not resolved. V was pared by 5 bases and J by 1 base, with 14 bases between. The germline CDR1 and CDR2 sequences are MNHEY and SVGAGI. The CDR3 contains 15 residues. The CDR3 DNA reads TGTGCCAGCAGTCCTATGTGGGGAACGAACACTGAAGCTTTCTTT. Translating gives CASSPMWGTNTEAFF.

The genes are TRBV5-1 and TRBJ1-2, with 7 bases matching TRBD1. The ends lost 0 bases at V and 8 bases at J; junction bases unmatched: 10. CDR3 length: 15 residues. Germline CDR1 is SGHRS and CDR2 is YFSETQ. The chain's CDR3 is CASSLESQGVGGYTF. The CDR3 DNA follows: TGCGCCAGCAGCTTGGAGAGTCAGGGGGTAGGAGGCTACACCTTC.

The chain recombines TRBV30 with TRBJ1-4; TRBD1 might be the D (6 bases). Germline CDR1 is GTSNPN and CDR2 is SVGIG (reference sequence). This CDR3 is built from 14 residues. V was shortened by 0 bases and J by 7 bases, with 12 bases between the two germline ends. CDR3 sequence reads: CAWSVLGTSEKLFF. The CDR3 DNA reads TGTGCCTGGAGTGTACTAGGGACAAGTGAAAAACTGTTTTTT.

CDR3 sequence reads: CASSIRVSIIDTQYF. The CDR3 nucleotides read TGTGCCAGTAGTATCCGCGTCAGTATTATAGATACGCAGTATTTT. The chain has TRBV19 and TRBJ2-3, with D unresolved. In germline, CDR1 is LNHDA, CDR2 SQIVND (reference sequence). There are 15 residues in the CDR3. V was shortened by 3 bases and J by 5 bases, with 15 bases between the two germline ends.

The V call is TRBV24-1, the J call TRBJ2-2; 12 bases map to TRBD2. The CDR3 is 15 residues long. The germline gives CDR1 KGHDR, CDR2 SFDVKD. V lost 5 bases, J lost 3 bases, and 0 bases stayed unmatched. CDR3 sequence (DNA): TGTGCCACCAGTGCTAGCGGGAGGGACACCGGGGAGCTGTTTTTT. Translating it yields CATSASGRDTGELFF.

The chain links TRBV19 to TRBJ2-6, with D uncertain. CDR3 length: 17 residues. Germline V gene data show CDR1 as LNHDA and CDR2 as SQIVND (reference sequence). The V and J ends lost 1 base and 0 bases respectively, with 10 bases between them. CDR3 in amino acids: CASSIGNINSGANVLTF. The CDR3 DNA follows: TGTGCCAGTAGTATAGGTAACATTAACTCTGGGGCCAACGTCCTGACTTTC.

This clone was seen more than once but under ten times. This chain connects TRBV12-5 to TRBJ1-1; D not certain. CDR1 is LGHNT and CDR2 is FRNRAP in the germline V gene. CDR3 length equals 13 residues. V was shortened by 9 bases and J by 6 bases, with 17 bases between the two germline ends. The CDR3 DNA sequence: TGTGCTAGCTCCCTTAACCCGAGGTCTGAAGCTTTCTTT. It is translated as CASSLNPRSEAFF.

This clone has a handful of counts. The gene calls are TRBV7-2 and TRBJ1-1, with 7 bases that match TRBD1. Per germline, CDR1 SGHTA and CDR2 FQGNSA. This CDR3 is 14 amino acids long. V was clipped by 5 bases and J by 4 bases; unmatched bases: 7. CDR3 DNA sequence: TGTGCCAGCAGCGGGCGACAGGGTGGCACTGAAGCTTTCTTT. Translated: CASSGRQGGTEAFF. The complete variable domain, with remaining parts taken from reference TRBV7-2 and TRBJ1-1, reads GAGVSQSPSNKVTEKGKDVELRCDPISGHTALYWYRQSLGQGLEFLIYFQGNSAPDKSGLPSDRFSAERTGGSVSTLTIQRTQQEDSAVYLCASSGRQGGTEAFFGQGTRLTVV.

The CDR3 bases are TGTGCCAGCAGCCTCACGGCGGATAACACCGGGGAGCTGTTTTTT. Amino acid sequence: CASSLTADNTGELFF. This chain joins TRBV5-4 and TRBJ2-2, with D unclear. Trimming cost V 4 bases and J 2 bases, with 12 bases left between them. Germline V lookup: CDR1 SGHNT, CDR2 YYREEE (reference sequence). This CDR3 contains 15 residues.

The rearrangement links TRBV9 to TRBJ1-1, with 7 positions matching TRBD1. The V gene's germline CDR1 is SGDLS and CDR2 YYNGEE. V lost 4 bases and J lost 4; bases outside the gene matches: 10. There are 15 residues in the CDR3. In DNA form, the CDR3 reads TGTGCCAGCAGCAATACCCGACAGGGTGCCACTGAAGCTTTCTTT. Translated: CASSNTRQGATEAFF.

The chain uses TRBV19 and TRBJ2-1; TRBD2 matches 8 bases. Germline assignment: CDR1 LNHDA and CDR2 SQIVND (reference sequence). This CDR3 comprises 15 residues. The ends lost 6 bases at V and 4 bases at J; junction bases unmatched: 8. The DNA for the CDR3 is TGTGCCAGTAGCCCCACTAGCGGAGTTTACAATGAGCAGTTCTTC. Translated: CASSPTSGVYNEQFF.

V and J are TRBV12-3 or TRBV12-4 and TRBJ1-1; D unresolved. V was cut by 1 base and J by 5 bases, with 8 bases left in between. The CDR3 has 13 residues. The CDR3 reads CASSLVGRTEAFF. The CDR3 DNA reads TGTGCCAGCAGTTTAGTAGGGCGGACTGAAGCTTTCTTT.

The chain is built from TRBV20-1 and TRBJ2-7; D is unclear. CDR1 and CDR2 from the germline V gene are DFQATT and SNEGSKA (reference sequence). The CDR3 has 11 residues. Trimming took off 6 bases at V and 4 bases at J, with 10 bases between the two ends. The CDR3 loop reads CSALELYEQYF. For the CDR3, the DNA is TGCAGTGCATTGGAACTTTACGAGCAGTACTTC.

The chain employs TRBV2 and TRBJ1-6; no firm D call. V lost 11 bases to trimming and J lost 6 bases, with 17 bases between them. This CDR3 is built from 14 residues. Germline CDR1 SNHLY, CDR2 FYNNEI. The CDR3 here is CASAGRQSNSPLHF. The CDR3 DNA is TGTGCCTCAGCGGGCCGTCAGTCTAATTCACCCCTCCACTTT.

The chain uses TRBV14 and TRBJ2-1; 9 bases align to TRBD1. CDR1 SGHDN and CDR2 FVKESK come from the germline V gene. The CDR3 runs to 15 residues. J was trimmed by 6 bases and V by 4 bases; bases with no gene match: 7. The CDR3 nucleotides read TGTGCCAGCAGCCTCGGGACAGGGCGACTCAATGAGCAGTTCTTC. It codes for CASSLGTGRLNEQFF.

This clone was recorded only once. This chain uses TRBV2 with TRBJ2-2, with D unresolved. The V end was cut by 3 bases, the J end by 1 base, with 6 bases between. The germline V gene has CDR1 SNHLY and CDR2 FYNNEI. The CDR3 sequence is 14 residues long. The CDR3 bases are TGTGCCAGCAGTGATATTCGGAACACCGGGGAGCTGTTTTTT. Its protein product is CASSDIRNTGELFF.

The chain employs TRBV5-1 and TRBJ2-2; perhaps D is TRBD1 or TRBD2 (5 bases each). Trimming left V 4 bases short and J 3 bases short, with 22 bases between. CDR3 size: 18 residues. The germline V gene has CDR1 SGHRS and CDR2 YFSETQ. CDR3 bases: TGCGCCAGCAGCCGCCCGGGGTTGGGGGAGCGATACACCGGGGAGCTGTTTTTT. Its translation: CASSRPGLGERYTGELFF.

This rearrangement joins TRBV5-4 to TRBJ1-1; maybe TRBD1 (5 bases). From germline, CDR1 is SGHNT and CDR2 YYREEE (reference sequence). Trimming stripped 4 bases from V and 12 bases from J, with 13 bases between. The CDR3 runs to 11 residues. The CDR3 loop reads CASSLTDRTFF. DNA of the CDR3: TGTGCCAGCAGCCTGACAGACCGAACTTTCTTT.

In its sample, this clone was seen once. CDR3 DNA: TGTGCCAGCAGCCTTGGACCCCGAGGTGAGCAGTTCTTC. This sequence encodes CASSLGPRGEQFF. The genes are TRBV7-8 and TRBJ2-1, with D unresolved. V was clipped by 5 bases and J by 9 bases, with 14 bases between them. CDR1 and CDR2 (germline): SGHVS, FQNEAQ. The CDR3 has 13 amino acids.

V gene TRBV19 combines with J gene TRBJ2-7; 9 bases map to TRBD2. The ends lost 5 bases at V and 3 bases at J; junction bases unmatched: 8. Looked up from germline, CDR1 is LNHDA and CDR2 is SQIVND (reference sequence). The CDR3 spans 15 residues. CDR3 sequence: CASSLPGLAVYEQYF. The CDR3 coding sequence is TGTGCCAGTAGTTTGCCGGGACTAGCTGTCTACGAGCAGTACTTC.

The rearrangement joins TRBV27 to TRBJ2-3, with 8 bases aligning to TRBD2. Trimming cost V 6 bases and J 3 bases; bases outside gene matches: 11. Germline values: CDR1 MNHEY, CDR2 SMNVEV (reference sequence). The CDR3 has 16 residues. The CDR3 DNA reads as TGTGCCAGCAGGGCCATTCGCGGGAGGAGAACAGATACGCAGTATTTT. Translating it yields CASRAIRGRRTDTQYF.

This clone has a handful of counts. The genes are TRBV6-5 and TRBJ1-5; D gene uncertain. The CDR3 is made up of 15 amino acids. Between the trimmed V and J ends, which lost 8 bases and 7 bases, there was a span of 21 bases. CDR1 and CDR2 from the germline V gene are MNHEY and SVGAGI. The CDR3 DNA follows: TGTGCCAGCGCGTTTCAGATAGGGAAGGACCAGCCCCAGCATTTT. The encoded protein is CASAFQIGKDQPQHF.

The V gene is TRBV11-3, the J gene TRBJ1-2; maybe TRBD1 (6 bases). The CDR3 is 12 residues long. Germline V lookup: CDR1 SGHNT, CDR2 YENEEA. With 5 bases removed from V and 4 bases from J, the gap between germline ends came to 8 bases. The CDR3 DNA reads as TGTGCCAGCAGCCGAGGGGGCTATGGCTACACCTTC. It specifies CASSRGGYGYTF.

The chain recombines TRBV29-1 with TRBJ1-2; 7 positions agree with TRBD1. Germline V lookup: CDR1 SQVTM, CDR2 ANQGSEA. The CDR3 consists of 13 residues. Germline trimming cut 4 bases from V and 8 bases from J; bases unmatched to any gene: 10. CDR3 sequence: CSVGTGTARGYTF. The CDR3 DNA follows: TGCAGCGTTGGAACCGGGACAGCTCGGGGCTACACCTTC.

The rearrangement uses TRBV28 and TRBJ2-1, with TRBD1 matching 7 bases. V lost 6 bases to trimming and J lost 6 bases; unmatched junction nucleotides: 11. CDR1 MDHEN and CDR2 SYDVKM come from the germline V gene. The CDR3 is made up of 15 amino acids. The CDR3 bases are TGTGCCAGCAGCTCCCCGGACAGGTTGGCCAATGAGCAGTTCTTC. This codes for CASSSPDRLANEQFF.

The rearrangement joins TRBV11-2 to TRBJ1-6; D is possibly TRBD1 (6 bases). Germline lookup yields CDR1 SGHAT and CDR2 FQNNGV. This CDR3 contains 15 residues. The V end lost 4 bases, the J end lost 2 bases, and 9 bases lay between the germline ends. The CDR3: CASSSQGTYNSPLHF. The CDR3 DNA reads as TGTGCCAGCAGCTCCCAGGGGACCTATAATTCACCCCTCCACTTT.

The V call is TRBV6-1, the J call TRBJ1-3, with a possible D match to TRBD1 (5 bases). Germline CDR1 reads MNHNS; CDR2 reads SASEGT. The CDR3 runs to 18 residues. V gave up 0 bases and J gave up 1 base, with 16 bases separating them. In nucleotides, the CDR3 is TGTGCCAGCAGTGAAGCGCGCAGGGCTCAAGGGTCTGGAAACACCATATATTTT. Residues: CASSEARRAQGSGNTIYF.

In its sample, this clone was seen a few times. This CDR3 reads CASSWDSFEQFF. CDR3 coding DNA: TGTGCCAGCAGTTGGGACAGCTTTGAGCAGTTCTTC. The V gene is TRBV2, the J gene TRBJ2-1; 7 nucleotides agree with TRBD1. Germline assignment: CDR1 SNHLY and CDR2 FYNNEI. Germline trimming cut 5 bases from V and 9 bases from J; bases unmatched to any gene: 4. CDR3 length: 12 residues.